This passage covers 8 T cell receptor beta chains from one sample sequenced in a study of blood T cell repertoires in COVID-19. Method: immunoSEQ multiplex PCR; TCRdb's copy keeps in-frame clones and lacks some. The table records 140,000 to 150,000 clones, 80% of them present only once. The sample comprised peripheral blood. The receptors stem from a man aged 65-85 years who had recovered from COVID-19.

The chain joins TRBV30 to TRBJ2-7; TRBD1 might be the D (6 bases). This CDR3 has 11 residues. Germline values: CDR1 GTSNPN, CDR2 SVGIG (reference sequence). The ends were cut back, 1 base at V and 9 bases at J, with 10 bases in the middle. The CDR3 bases are TGTGCCTGGAGTGGGACAGATAGGCAGTACTTC. Translated: CAWSGTDRQYF.

The gene calls are TRBV27 and TRBJ2-7, with D maybe TRBD2 (7 bases). V gave up 0 bases and J gave up 2 bases, with 8 bases separating them. The CDR3 extends over 14 amino acids. Germline V gene sequence: CDR1 MNHEY, CDR2 SMNVEV (reference sequence). The CDR3 region has the DNA TGTGCCAGCAGTTTATCGGGGGGGCCCTACGAGCAGTACTTC. Its translation: CASSLSGGPYEQYF.

V gene TRBV18 combines with J gene TRBJ1-5, with a tentative D call TRBD1 (5 bases). Germline loops: CDR1 KGHSH, CDR2 LQKENI. This CDR3 comprises 13 residues. Trimming removed 6 bases at V and 11 bases at J, with 17 bases between. In DNA, the CDR3 is TGTGCCAGCTCGGAATCGAGGGGAGGGACCCAGCATTTT. Translated: CASSESRGGTQHF.

The V and J genes are TRBV3-1 (or the pseudogene TRBV3-2) and TRBJ2-7, with 7 bases fitting TRBD2. This CDR3 region has 13 residues. Germline trimming cut 0 bases from V and 7 bases from J; bases unmatched to any gene: 3. Germline V gene sequence: CDR1 LGHDT, CDR2 YNNKEL (reference sequence). For the CDR3, the DNA is TGTGCCAGCAGCCAAGATTTCGGGGGGGAGCAGTACTTC. Translated: CASSQDFGGEQYF.

CDR3 DNA: TGTGCCAGCAGGGACAGGGCTGATACGCAGTATTTT. Its protein is CASRDRADTQYF. The chain is built from TRBV12-3 or TRBV12-4 and TRBJ2-3; 8 nucleotides agree with TRBD1. There are 12 residues in the CDR3. V shed 6 bases, J shed 6 bases, and the junction held 2 bases outside the gene matches.

The V and J genes are TRBV7-8 and TRBJ2-5, with D perhaps TRBD2 (6 bases). Trimming took 11 bases from V and 5 from J, leaving 18 bases between them. The CDR3 covers 13 residues. Germline loops: CDR1 SGHVS, CDR2 FQNEAQ. The CDR3 region is CAGRDWSGETQYF. The CDR3 coding sequence is TGTGCCGGAAGGGACTGGTCCGGGGAGACCCAGTACTTC.

The chain joins TRBV29-1 to TRBJ1-1; D ambiguous. The germline V gene has CDR1 SQVTM and CDR2 ANQGSEA. The length of the CDR3 is 13 residues. Trimming left V 7 bases short and J 2 bases short, with 14 bases between. DNA of the CDR3: TGCAGCGCTACTAGTGCCCTTAACACTGAAGCTTTCTTT. This translates into CSATSALNTEAFF. Using reference TRBV29-1 and TRBJ1-1 for the parts outside the CDR3, the full variable domain is SAVISQKPSRDICQRGTSLTIQCQVDSQVTMMFWYRQQPGQSLTLIATANQGSEATYESGFVIDKFPISRPNLTFSTLTVSNMSPEDSSIYLCSATSALNTEAFFGQGTRLTVV.

The chain employs TRBV4-3 and TRBJ1-2; D is perhaps TRBD1 (5 bases). Germline loops: CDR1 LGHNA, CDR2 YSLEER. V lost 4 bases and J 5 bases, leaving 14 bases between the germline ends. The CDR3 is 14 residues long. CDR3 nucleotide sequence: TGCGCCAGCAGCCCATTGGGACTTCTTTATGGCTACACCTTC. Translated: CASSPLGLLYGYTF.